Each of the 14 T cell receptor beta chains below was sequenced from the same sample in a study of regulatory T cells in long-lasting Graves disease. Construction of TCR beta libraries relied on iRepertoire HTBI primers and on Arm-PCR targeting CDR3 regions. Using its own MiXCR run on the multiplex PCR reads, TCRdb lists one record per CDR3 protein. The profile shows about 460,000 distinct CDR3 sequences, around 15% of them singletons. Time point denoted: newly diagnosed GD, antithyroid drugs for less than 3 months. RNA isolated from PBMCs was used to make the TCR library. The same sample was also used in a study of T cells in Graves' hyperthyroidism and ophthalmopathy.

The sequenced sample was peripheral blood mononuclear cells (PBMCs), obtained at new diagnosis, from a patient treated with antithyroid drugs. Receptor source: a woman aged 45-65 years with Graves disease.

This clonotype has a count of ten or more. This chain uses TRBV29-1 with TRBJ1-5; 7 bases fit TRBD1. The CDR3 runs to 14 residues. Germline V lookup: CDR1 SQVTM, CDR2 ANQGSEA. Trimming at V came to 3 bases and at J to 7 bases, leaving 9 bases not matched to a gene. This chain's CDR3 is CSVEGTGAGQPQHF. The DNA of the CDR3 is TGCAGCGTTGAGGGAACAGGGGCCGGGCAGCCCCAGCATTTT.

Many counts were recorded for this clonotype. CDR3 sequence (DNA): TGTGCCAGCAGCTTCGGGGGCGCGACGGACACTGAAGCTTTCTTT. It is translated as CASSFGGATDTEAFF. The J gene is TRBJ1-1, the V gene TRBV7-9; possibly TRBD1 for D (6 bases). Germline V gene data show CDR1 as SEHNR and CDR2 as FQNEAQ (reference sequence). Trimming removed 3 bases at V and 3 bases at J, with 14 bases between. The CDR3 extends over 15 amino acids.

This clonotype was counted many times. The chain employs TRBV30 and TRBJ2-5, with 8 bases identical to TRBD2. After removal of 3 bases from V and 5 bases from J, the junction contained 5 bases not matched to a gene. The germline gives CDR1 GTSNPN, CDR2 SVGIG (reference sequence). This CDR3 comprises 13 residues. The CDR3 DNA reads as TGTGCCTGGAGCGGGACTAGTACCGAGACCCAGTACTTC. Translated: CAWSGTSTETQYF.

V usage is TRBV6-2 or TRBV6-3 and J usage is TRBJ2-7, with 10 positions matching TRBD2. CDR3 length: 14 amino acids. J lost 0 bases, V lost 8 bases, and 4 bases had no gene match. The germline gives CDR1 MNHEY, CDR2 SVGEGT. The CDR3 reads CASGLAGASYEQYF. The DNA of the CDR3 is TGTGCCAGCGGTCTAGCGGGAGCCTCCTACGAGCAGTACTTC.

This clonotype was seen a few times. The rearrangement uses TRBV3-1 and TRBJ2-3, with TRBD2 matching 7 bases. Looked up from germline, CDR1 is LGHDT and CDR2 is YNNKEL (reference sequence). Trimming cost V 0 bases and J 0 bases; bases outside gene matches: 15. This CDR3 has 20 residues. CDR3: CASSQDLGRAGPISTDTQYF. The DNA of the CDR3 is TGTGCCAGCAGCCAAGATTTGGGCCGAGCGGGACCTATAAGCACAGATACGCAGTATTTT.

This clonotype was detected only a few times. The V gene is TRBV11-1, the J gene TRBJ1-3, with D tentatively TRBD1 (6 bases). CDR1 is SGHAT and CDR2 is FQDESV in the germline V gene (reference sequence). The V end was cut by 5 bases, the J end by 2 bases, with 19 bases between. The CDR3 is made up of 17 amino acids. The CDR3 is CASSDLQGRTPGNTIYF. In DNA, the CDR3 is TGTGCCAGCAGCGACTTACAGGGAAGAACCCCTGGAAACACCATATATTTT. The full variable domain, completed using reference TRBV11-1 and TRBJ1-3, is EAEVAQSPRYKITEKSQAVAFWCDPISGHATLYWYRQILGQGPELLVQFQDESVVDDSQLPKDRFSAERLKGVDSTLKIQPAELGDSAMYLCASSDLQGRTPGNTIYFGEGSWLTVV.

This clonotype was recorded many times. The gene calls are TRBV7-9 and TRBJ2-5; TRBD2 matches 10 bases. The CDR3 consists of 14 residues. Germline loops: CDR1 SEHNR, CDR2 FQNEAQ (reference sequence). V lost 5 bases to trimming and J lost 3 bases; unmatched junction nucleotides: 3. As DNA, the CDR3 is TGTGCCAGCAGCCAGCGGGAGGGGGAAGAGACCCAGTACTTC. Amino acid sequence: CASSQREGEETQYF. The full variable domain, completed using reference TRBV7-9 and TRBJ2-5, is DTGVSQNPRHKITKRGQNVTFRCDPISEHNRLYWYRQTLGQGPEFLTYFQNEAQLEKSRLLSDRFSAERPKGSFSTLEIQRTEQGDSAMYLCASSQREGEETQYFGPGTRLLVL.

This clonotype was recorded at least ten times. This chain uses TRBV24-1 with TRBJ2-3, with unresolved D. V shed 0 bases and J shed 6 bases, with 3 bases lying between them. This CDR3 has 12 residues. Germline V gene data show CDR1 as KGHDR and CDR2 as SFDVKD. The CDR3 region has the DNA TGTGCCACCAGTGATTTGGGGGATACGCAGTATTTT. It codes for CATSDLGDTQYF.

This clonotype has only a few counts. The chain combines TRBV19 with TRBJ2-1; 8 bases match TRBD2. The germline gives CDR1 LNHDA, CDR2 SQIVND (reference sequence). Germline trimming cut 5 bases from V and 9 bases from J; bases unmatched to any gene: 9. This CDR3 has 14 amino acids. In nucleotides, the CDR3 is TGTGCCAGTAGTGAAGAGCGGGAGTTATCTGAGCAGTTCTTC. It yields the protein CASSEERELSEQFF. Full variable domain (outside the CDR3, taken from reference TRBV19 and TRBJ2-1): DGGITQSPKYLFRKEGQNVTLSCEQNLNHDAMYWYRQDPGQGLRLIYYSQIVNDFQKGDIAEGYSVSREKKESFPLTVTSAQKNPTAFYLCASSEERELSEQFFGPGTRLTVL.

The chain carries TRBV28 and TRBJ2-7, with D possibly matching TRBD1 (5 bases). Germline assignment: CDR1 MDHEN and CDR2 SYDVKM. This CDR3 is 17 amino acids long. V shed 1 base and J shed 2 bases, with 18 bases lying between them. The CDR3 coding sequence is TGTGCCAGCAGTTTATTTGCTATCCAGGGTGCGCCCTACGAGCAGTACTTC. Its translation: CASSLFAIQGAPYEQYF.

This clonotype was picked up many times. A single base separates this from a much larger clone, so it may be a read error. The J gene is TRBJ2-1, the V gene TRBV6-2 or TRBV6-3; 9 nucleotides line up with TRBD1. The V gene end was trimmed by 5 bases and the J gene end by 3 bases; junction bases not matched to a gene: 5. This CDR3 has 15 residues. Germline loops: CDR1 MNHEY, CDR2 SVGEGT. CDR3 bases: TGTGCCAGCAGTGACCGGGACAGGGTCTACAATGAGCAGTTCTTC. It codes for CASSDRDRVYNEQFF.

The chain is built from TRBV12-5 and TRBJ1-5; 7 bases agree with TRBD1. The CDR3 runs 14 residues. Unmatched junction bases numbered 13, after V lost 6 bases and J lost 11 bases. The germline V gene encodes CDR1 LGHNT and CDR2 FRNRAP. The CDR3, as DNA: TGTGCTAGTGGGGATGACAGGGAGGGCTTGGCCCAGCATTTT. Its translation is CASGDDREGLAQHF.

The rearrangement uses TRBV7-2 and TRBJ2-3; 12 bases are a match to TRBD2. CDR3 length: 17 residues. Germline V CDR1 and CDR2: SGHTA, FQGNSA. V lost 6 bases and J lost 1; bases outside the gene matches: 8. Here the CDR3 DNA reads TGTGCCAGCAGACTCAAAGGACTAGCGGGACGCACAGATACGCAGTATTTT. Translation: CASRLKGLAGRTDTQYF.

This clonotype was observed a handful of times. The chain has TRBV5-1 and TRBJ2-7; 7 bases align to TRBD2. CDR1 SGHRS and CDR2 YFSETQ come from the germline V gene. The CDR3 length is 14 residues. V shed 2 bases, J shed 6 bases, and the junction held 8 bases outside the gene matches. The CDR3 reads CASSFAGADGEQYF. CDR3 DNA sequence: TGCGCCAGCAGCTTCGCGGGAGCTGATGGCGAGCAGTACTTC.